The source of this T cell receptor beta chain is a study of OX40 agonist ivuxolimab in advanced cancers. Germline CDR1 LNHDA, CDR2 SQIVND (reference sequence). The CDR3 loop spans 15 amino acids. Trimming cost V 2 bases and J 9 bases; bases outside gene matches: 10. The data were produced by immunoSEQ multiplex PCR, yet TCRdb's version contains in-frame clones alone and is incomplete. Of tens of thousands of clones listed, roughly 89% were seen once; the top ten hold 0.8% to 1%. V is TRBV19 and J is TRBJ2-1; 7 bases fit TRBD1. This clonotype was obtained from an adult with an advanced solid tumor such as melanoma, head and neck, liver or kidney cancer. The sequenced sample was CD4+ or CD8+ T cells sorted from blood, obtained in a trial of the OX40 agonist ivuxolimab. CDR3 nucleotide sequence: TGTGCCAGTAGTATACGGGACAGCTTAGTTGTTGAGCAGTTCTTC. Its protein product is CASSIRDSLVVEQFF. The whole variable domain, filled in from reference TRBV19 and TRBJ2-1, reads DGGITQSPKYLFRKEGQNVTLSCEQNLNHDAMYWYRQDPGQGLRLIYYSQIVNDFQKGDIAEGYSVSREKKESFPLTVTSAQKNPTAFYLCASSIRDSLVVEQFFGPGTRLTVL.